A single T cell receptor beta chain is shown here with its context. Its antigen is unknown. The CDR3 consists of 15 residues. The germline V gene encodes CDR1 SQVTM and CDR2 ANQGSEA. V shed 5 bases and J shed 3 bases, with 19 bases lying between them. A quantitative 5'-RACE method, one with molecular barcodes, was used to make TCR beta libraries. One entry per CDR3 protein, called by TCRdb with MiXCR from the 5' RACE reads. The data show a few hundred thousand distinct CDR3 sequences, 15% to 20% seen once. The data derive from a study of CD8 T cells in ankylosing spondylitis. The study, taken as a whole, reports: Relatively rare in peripheral blood, disease-linked clones were also CD8+. Ankylosing spondylitis blood appeared to be characterized by a TCR beta motif of eight or nine highly homologous variants.

This TCR came from a male donor with ankylosing spondylitis or in good health (not recorded which). Sequenced sample: blood, either unsorted or a sorted T cell fraction (not recorded which). J is TRBJ1-1 and V is TRBV29-1; D is perhaps TRBD1 (5 bases). The CDR3 region is CSVLPYGGSHTEAFF. The CDR3 coding sequence is TGCAGCGTTTTGCCTTACGGGGGGAGTCACACTGAAGCTTTCTTT.